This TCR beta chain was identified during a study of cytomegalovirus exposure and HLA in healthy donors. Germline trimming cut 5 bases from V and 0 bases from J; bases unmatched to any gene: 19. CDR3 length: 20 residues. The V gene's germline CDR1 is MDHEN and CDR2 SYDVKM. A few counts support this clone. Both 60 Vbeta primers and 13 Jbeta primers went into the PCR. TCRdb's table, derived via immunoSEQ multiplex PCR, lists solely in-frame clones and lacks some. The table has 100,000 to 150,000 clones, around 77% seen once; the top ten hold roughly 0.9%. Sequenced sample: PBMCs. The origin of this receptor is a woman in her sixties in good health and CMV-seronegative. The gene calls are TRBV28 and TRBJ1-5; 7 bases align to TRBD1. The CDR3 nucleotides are TGTGCCAGCAGTCCCCAGACGACAGGGTGGGGGGTATATAGCAATCAGCCCCAGCATTTT. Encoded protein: CASSPQTTGWGVYSNQPQHF.